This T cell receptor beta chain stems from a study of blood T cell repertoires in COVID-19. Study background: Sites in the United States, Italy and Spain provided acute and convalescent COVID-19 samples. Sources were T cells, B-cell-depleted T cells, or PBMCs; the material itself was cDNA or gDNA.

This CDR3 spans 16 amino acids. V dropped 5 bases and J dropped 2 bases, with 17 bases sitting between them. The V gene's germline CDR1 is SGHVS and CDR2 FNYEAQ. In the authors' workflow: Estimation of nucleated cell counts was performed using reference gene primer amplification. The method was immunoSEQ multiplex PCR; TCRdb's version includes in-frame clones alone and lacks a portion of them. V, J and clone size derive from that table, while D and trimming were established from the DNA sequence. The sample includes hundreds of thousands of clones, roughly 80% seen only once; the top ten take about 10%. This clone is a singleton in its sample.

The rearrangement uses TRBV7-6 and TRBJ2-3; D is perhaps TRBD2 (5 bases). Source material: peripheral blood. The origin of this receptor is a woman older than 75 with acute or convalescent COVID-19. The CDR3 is CASSRFNGVSTDTQYF. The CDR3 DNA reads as TGTGCCAGCAGCCGCTTCAACGGGGTCTCCACAGATACGCAGTATTTT.